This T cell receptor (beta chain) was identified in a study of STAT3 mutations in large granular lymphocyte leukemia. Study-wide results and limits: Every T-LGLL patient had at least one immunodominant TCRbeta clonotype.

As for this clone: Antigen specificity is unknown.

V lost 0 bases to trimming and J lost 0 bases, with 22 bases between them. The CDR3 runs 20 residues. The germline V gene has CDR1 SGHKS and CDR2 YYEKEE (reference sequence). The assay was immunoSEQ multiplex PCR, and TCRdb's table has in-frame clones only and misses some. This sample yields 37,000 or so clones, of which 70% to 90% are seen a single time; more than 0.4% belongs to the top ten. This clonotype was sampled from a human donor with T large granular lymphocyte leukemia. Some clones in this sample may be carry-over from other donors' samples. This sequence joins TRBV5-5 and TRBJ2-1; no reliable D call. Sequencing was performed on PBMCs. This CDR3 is CASSLVGVPAVLSSYNEQFF. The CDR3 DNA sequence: TGTGCCAGCAGCTTGGTTGGAGTACCCGCTGTCCTTAGCTCCTACAATGAGCAGTTCTTC.